The present T cell receptor (beta chain) was sequenced within a study of graft-versus-host responses after intestinal transplantation. Overall study: Anti-thymocyte globulin served as induction for all recipients, who then took tacrolimus and steroids for roughly 3 years.

A word on this clone: The antigen is undetermined.

TCRdb's copy holds only in-frame clones and misses some; the assay was immunoSEQ multiplex PCR. The profile shows around 97,000 clones, roughly 91% of them singletons. Study results and caveats: Detected in recipient marrow were GvH clones, some of which were first observed in ileum or blood.

The CDR3 contains 17 residues. Per germline, CDR1 SEHNR and CDR2 FQNEAQ (reference sequence). Trimming removed 0 bases at V and 3 bases at J, with 17 bases between. The rearrangement uses TRBV7-9 and TRBJ1-1, with a possible D match to TRBD1 (5 bases). The sequence was collected from a human donor who was the organ donor for an intestinal transplant. Specimen: unstimulated CD4+ T cells sorted from spleen or lymph node cells, collected before transplant. The CDR3 coding sequence is TGTGCCAGCAGCTTAGCCCCTATGGGGGGTAGGGACACTGAAGCTTTCTTT. Its translation: CASSLAPMGGRDTEAFF.